A selection of T cell receptor beta chains follows, all from one sample in a study of siplizumab effects on memory and regulatory T cells. These receptors' targets are unknown. Repertoires were generated with immunoSEQ multiplex PCR, while TCRdb's copy carries only in-frame clones and drops some. The profile covers fewer than 11,000 clones, with around 40% appearing a single time and about 10% taken by the ten largest. The sequenced sample consisted of CFSE-low (dividing) CD8+ T cells sorted from an allogeneic mixed lymphocyte reaction. The receptors shown here come from a human donor in good health; the cells came from an allogeneic mixed lymphocyte reaction. The CDR3 runs from the conserved cysteine through the conserved F or W. The order of the fields is J gene, D gene, V gene, clone size, CDR3 length, CDR3 DNA, CDR3 protein. The D gene is left open where the match is weak. Part of the rows lack a size; the others show once, few, many or a class for expanded clones.

J gene: TRBJ1-2
D gene: TRBD1
V gene: TRBV19
clone size: few
CDR3 length: 14
CDR3 DNA: TGTGCCAGTAGCCATCAGGGGGCGATCTATGGCTACACCTTC
CDR3 protein: CASSHQGAIYGYTF

J gene: TRBJ2-1
D gene: TRBD2
V gene: TRBV6-5
clone size: NA
CDR3 length: 15
CDR3 DNA: TGTGCCAGCAGTTCCCACACTAGCGGGGGGCCCGGGCAGTTCTTC
CDR3 protein: CASSSHTSGGPGQFF

J gene: TRBJ2-1
D gene: NA
V gene: TRBV9
clone size: medium-sized
CDR3 length: 12
CDR3 DNA: TGTGCCAGCAGCGCGACTGACGGTGAGCAGTTCTTC
CDR3 protein: CASSATDGEQFF

J gene: TRBJ2-2
D gene: NA
V gene: TRBV7-2
clone size: NA
CDR3 length: 15
CDR3 DNA: TGTGCCAGCAGCTCCCAACAGGGCTTCGCCGGGGAGCTGTTTTTT
CDR3 protein: CASSSQQGFAGELFF

J gene: TRBJ1-2
D gene: NA
V gene: TRBV6-5
clone size: NA
CDR3 length: 12
CDR3 DNA: TGTGCCAGCAGCTCCACCCTCTATGGCTACACCTTC
CDR3 protein: CASSSTLYGYTF

J gene: TRBJ2-1
D gene: NA
V gene: TRBV27
clone size: few
CDR3 length: 16
CDR3 DNA: TGTGCCAGCAGTTTATATCCGACTAGCTCCTACAATGAGCAGTTCTTC
CDR3 protein: CASSLYPTSSYNEQFF

J gene: TRBJ1-1
D gene: NA
V gene: TRBV10-1
clone size: NA
CDR3 length: 13
CDR3 DNA: TGCGCCAGCAGTGAGGCAGTGAACACTGAAGCTTTCTTT
CDR3 protein: CASSEAVNTEAFF

J gene: TRBJ2-7
D gene: NA
V gene: TRBV2
clone size: large
CDR3 length: 14
CDR3 DNA: TGTGCCAGCAGTGACTCCAGAATCCCCTACGAGCAGTACTTC
CDR3 protein: CASSDSRIPYEQYF

J gene: TRBJ2-3
D gene: NA
V gene: TRBV4-2
clone size: NA
CDR3 length: 16
CDR3 DNA: TGTGCCAGCAGCTCCCTCGGTACAGGTATCACAGATACGCAGTATTTT
CDR3 protein: CASSSLGTGITDTQYF

J gene: TRBJ1-2
D gene: NA
V gene: TRBV11-1
clone size: NA
CDR3 length: 15
CDR3 DNA: TGTGCCAGCAGCTTAGGGGGCGAGGGAACACATGGCTACACCTTC
CDR3 protein: CASSLGGEGTHGYTF

J gene: TRBJ2-5
D gene: NA
V gene: TRBV5-3
clone size: NA
CDR3 length: 15
CDR3 DNA: TGTGCCAGCAGGTATGGGACCGCAAAGTCAGAGACCCAGTACTTC
CDR3 protein: CASRYGTAKSETQYF

J gene: TRBJ1-3
D gene: NA
V gene: TRBV7-9
clone size: few
CDR3 length: 18
CDR3 DNA: TGTGCCAGCAGCCCCCGGGACTCAACCCCTCCACCTGGAAACACCATATATTTT
CDR3 protein: CASSPRDSTPPPGNTIYF

J gene: TRBJ2-1
D gene: TRBD2
V gene: TRBV6-5
clone size: NA
CDR3 length: 14
CDR3 DNA: TGTGCCAGCTTTAGGACTAGCGGGATGGGTGAGCAGTTCTTC
CDR3 protein: CASFRTSGMGEQFF

J gene: TRBJ2-7
D gene: NA
V gene: TRBV6-1
clone size: NA
CDR3 length: 13
CDR3 DNA: TGTGCCAGCAGGCCGTTGTCTGGCTACGAGCAGTACTTC
CDR3 protein: CASRPLSGYEQYF

J gene: TRBJ2-2
D gene: NA
V gene: TRBV15
clone size: medium-sized
CDR3 length: 14
CDR3 DNA: TGTGCCACCAGCTCACGGCGGGACACCGGGGAGCTGTTTTTT
CDR3 protein: CATSSRRDTGELFF

J gene: TRBJ1-4
D gene: NA
V gene: TRBV5-1
clone size: NA
CDR3 length: 15
CDR3 DNA: TGCGCCAGCAGCCCCCATGGGGGGGCAGATGAAAAACTGTTTTTT
CDR3 protein: CASSPHGGADEKLFF

J gene: TRBJ2-7
D gene: NA
V gene: TRBV19
clone size: few
CDR3 length: 15
CDR3 DNA: TGTGCCAGTAGTATGGGGGCAGCGAGCTCCTACGAGCAGTACTTC
CDR3 protein: CASSMGAASSYEQYF

J gene: TRBJ2-7
D gene: TRBD2
V gene: TRBV13
clone size: NA
CDR3 length: 16
CDR3 DNA: TGTGCCAGCAGTGGGACTACGGGACCCGGCTCCTACGAGCAGTACTTC
CDR3 protein: CASSGTTGPGSYEQYF

J gene: TRBJ2-1
D gene: NA
V gene: TRBV20-1
clone size: few
CDR3 length: 10
CDR3 DNA: TGCAGTGCCAAACTCAATGAGCAGTTCTTC
CDR3 protein: CSAKLNEQFF

J gene: TRBJ1-5
D gene: TRBD1
V gene: TRBV29-1
clone size: NA
CDR3 length: 17
CDR3 DNA: TGCAGCGTTGACGGTACAGGGGTAAGAAGGAGCAATCAGCCCCAGCATTTT
CDR3 protein: CSVDGTGVRRSNQPQHF

J gene: TRBJ2-4
D gene: NA
V gene: TRBV9
clone size: few
CDR3 length: 11
CDR3 DNA: TGTGCCAGCAGCGAAGGCGGGAATCAGTACTTC
CDR3 protein: CASSEGGNQYF

J gene: TRBJ1-2
D gene: TRBD1
V gene: TRBV7-2
clone size: few
CDR3 length: 14
CDR3 DNA: TGTGCCAGCAGCCTTGAAGGACAGGACTATGGCTACACCTTC
CDR3 protein: CASSLEGQDYGYTF

J gene: TRBJ2-7
D gene: NA
V gene: TRBV10-3
clone size: medium-sized
CDR3 length: 11
CDR3 DNA: TGTGCCATCAGTGAAGACTACGAGCAGTACTTC
CDR3 protein: CAISEDYEQYF

J gene: TRBJ2-7
D gene: NA
V gene: TRBV5-6
clone size: few
CDR3 length: 15
CDR3 DNA: TGTGCCAGCAGCTTGGTGAACGGAGCGGAGGGCGAGCAGTACTTC
CDR3 protein: CASSLVNGAEGEQYF

J gene: TRBJ1-4
D gene: NA
V gene: TRBV13
clone size: medium-sized
CDR3 length: 16
CDR3 DNA: TGTGCCAGCAGCGCCAGGGGTTTGGAGACTAATGAAAAACTGTTTTTT
CDR3 protein: CASSARGLETNEKLFF

J gene: TRBJ2-5
D gene: NA
V gene: TRBV6-1
clone size: few
CDR3 length: 11
CDR3 DNA: TGTGCCACCGGGTGGACAGAGACCCAGTACTTC
CDR3 protein: CATGWTETQYF

J gene: TRBJ2-7
D gene: TRBD1
V gene: TRBV29-1
clone size: NA
CDR3 length: 13
CDR3 DNA: TGCAGCGTTGAAGGGACAGGGGGCAGCGAGCAGTACTTC
CDR3 protein: CSVEGTGGSEQYF

J gene: TRBJ1-2
D gene: NA
V gene: TRBV7-5
clone size: NA
CDR3 length: 11
CDR3 DNA: TGTGCCAGCAGCTTAAGTCTGTGTCTCCTCTTC
CDR3 protein: CASSLSLCLLF

J gene: TRBJ1-5
D gene: NA
V gene: TRBV7-9
clone size: NA
CDR3 length: 15
CDR3 DNA: TGTGCCAGCAGCTTATCCCCATCTTTCAATCAGCCCCAGCATTTT
CDR3 protein: CASSLSPSFNQPQHF

J gene: TRBJ2-7
D gene: NA
V gene: TRBV7-6
clone size: few
CDR3 length: 14
CDR3 DNA: TGTGCCAGCAGCTTAGGACCGGATTTCTACGAGCAGTACTTC
CDR3 protein: CASSLGPDFYEQYF

J gene: TRBJ2-2
D gene: TRBD1
V gene: TRBV4-3
clone size: NA
CDR3 length: 12
CDR3 DNA: TGCGCCAGCAGACAGGGGGCCGGGGAGCTGTTTTTT
CDR3 protein: CASRQGAGELFF

J gene: TRBJ2-5
D gene: NA
V gene: TRBV13
clone size: NA
CDR3 length: 14
CDR3 DNA: TGTGCCAGCAGCTTACGATCCATGCAAGAGACCCAGTACTTC
CDR3 protein: CASSLRSMQETQYF

J gene: TRBJ2-7
D gene: NA
V gene: TRBV4-3
clone size: NA
CDR3 length: 15
CDR3 DNA: TGCGCCAGCAGCCAAGATGGGACGGGTTCTTACGAGCAGTACTTC
CDR3 protein: CASSQDGTGSYEQYF

J gene: TRBJ2-7
D gene: TRBD1
V gene: TRBV29-1
clone size: medium-sized
CDR3 length: 12
CDR3 DNA: TGCAGCGCGAGGGACAGCGATTACGAGCAGTACTTC
CDR3 protein: CSARDSDYEQYF

J gene: TRBJ2-7
D gene: TRBD1
V gene: TRBV11-2
clone size: NA
CDR3 length: 14
CDR3 DNA: TGTGCCAGCAGCCAACCAGGGGGCATGGCCGAGCAGTACTTC
CDR3 protein: CASSQPGGMAEQYF

J gene: TRBJ2-2
D gene: TRBD1
V gene: TRBV6-6
clone size: NA
CDR3 length: 14
CDR3 DNA: TGTGCCAGCCGAGGGACAGCGAACACCGGGGAGCTGTTTTTT
CDR3 protein: CASRGTANTGELFF

J gene: TRBJ1-5
D gene: NA
V gene: TRBV7-3
clone size: NA
CDR3 length: 14
CDR3 DNA: TGTGCCAGCAGCCCCGAGTGGGACAATCAGCCCCAGCATTTT
CDR3 protein: CASSPEWDNQPQHF

J gene: TRBJ2-7
D gene: NA
V gene: TRBV6-5
clone size: NA
CDR3 length: 14
CDR3 DNA: TGTGCCAGCAGCTTAGGCGCGGGGACCTACGAGCAGTACTTC
CDR3 protein: CASSLGAGTYEQYF

J gene: TRBJ2-1
D gene: TRBD2
V gene: TRBV27
clone size: NA
CDR3 length: 16
CDR3 DNA: TGTGCCAGCAGTTTAGGGACTAGCGGGGCCTACAATGAGCAGTTCTTC
CDR3 protein: CASSLGTSGAYNEQFF

J gene: TRBJ1-4
D gene: TRBD1
V gene: TRBV7-9
clone size: few
CDR3 length: 16
CDR3 DNA: TGTGCCAGCAGCGTCACTTCAGGGGGATGGGGTGAAAAACTGTTTTTT
CDR3 protein: CASSVTSGGWGEKLFF

J gene: TRBJ1-1
D gene: NA
V gene: TRBV6-6
clone size: few
CDR3 length: 13
CDR3 DNA: TGTGCCAGCAGTTACGGTGGGGGGACTGAAGCTTTCTTT
CDR3 protein: CASSYGGGTEAFF

J gene: TRBJ2-7
D gene: NA
V gene: TRBV21-1
clone size: NA
CDR3 length: 12
CDR3 DNA: TGTGCCAGCAGCAAACCGCCGAGGGAGCAGTACTTC
CDR3 protein: CASSKPPREQYF

J gene: TRBJ2-7
D gene: NA
V gene: TRBV18
clone size: few
CDR3 length: 14
CDR3 DNA: TGTGCCAGCTCACCATATAGGGATACTATCGAGCAGTACTTC
CDR3 protein: CASSPYRDTIEQYF

J gene: TRBJ1-1
D gene: NA
V gene: TRBV6-6
clone size: NA
CDR3 length: 13
CDR3 DNA: TGTGCCAGCAGTTACACAACGAACACTGAAGCTTTCTTT
CDR3 protein: CASSYTTNTEAFF

J gene: TRBJ2-3
D gene: TRBD2
V gene: TRBV4-3
clone size: NA
CDR3 length: 16
CDR3 DNA: TGCGCCAGCAGCCAAGTGGGGACTAGCGGGGTGTATACGCAGTATTTT
CDR3 protein: CASSQVGTSGVYTQYF

J gene: TRBJ2-7
D gene: NA
V gene: TRBV4-2
clone size: NA
CDR3 length: 14
CDR3 DNA: TGTGCCAGCAGCCCCCCTGACCCTTGGGGCGAGCAGTACTTC
CDR3 protein: CASSPPDPWGEQYF

J gene: TRBJ1-1
D gene: NA
V gene: TRBV4-1
clone size: NA
CDR3 length: 14
CDR3 DNA: TGCGCCAGCAGCCAAGATCAGGGTCGCACTGAAGCTTTCTTT
CDR3 protein: CASSQDQGRTEAFF